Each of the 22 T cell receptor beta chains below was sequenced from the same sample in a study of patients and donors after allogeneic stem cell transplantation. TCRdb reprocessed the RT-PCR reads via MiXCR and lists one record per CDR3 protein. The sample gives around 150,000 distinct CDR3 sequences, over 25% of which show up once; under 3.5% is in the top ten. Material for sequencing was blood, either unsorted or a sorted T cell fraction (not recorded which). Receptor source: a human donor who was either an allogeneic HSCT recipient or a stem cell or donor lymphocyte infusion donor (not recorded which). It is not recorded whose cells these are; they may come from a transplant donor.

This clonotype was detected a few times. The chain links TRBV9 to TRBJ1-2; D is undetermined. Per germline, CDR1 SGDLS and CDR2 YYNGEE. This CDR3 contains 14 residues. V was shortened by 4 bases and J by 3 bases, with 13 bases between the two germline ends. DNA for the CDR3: TGTGCCAGCAGCCCCCCCGGAAAGGACTATGGCTACACCTTC. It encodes CASSPPGKDYGYTF.

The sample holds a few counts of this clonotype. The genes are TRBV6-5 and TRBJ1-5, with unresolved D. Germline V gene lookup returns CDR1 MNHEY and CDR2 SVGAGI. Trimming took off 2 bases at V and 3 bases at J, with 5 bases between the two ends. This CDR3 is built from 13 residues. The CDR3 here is CASSYDINQPQHF. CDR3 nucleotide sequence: TGTGCCAGCAGTTACGACATCAATCAGCCCCAGCATTTT.

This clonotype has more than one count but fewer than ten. The CDR3 spells CASSLAQFSNQPQHF. The CDR3 DNA follows: TGTGCCAGCAGCTTGGCGCAGTTTAGCAATCAGCCCCAGCATTTT. The chain joins TRBV5-5 to TRBJ1-5; D uncertain. V lost 0 bases to trimming and J lost 0 bases, with 7 bases between them. This CDR3 has 15 residues. The germline V gene encodes CDR1 SGHKS and CDR2 YYEKEE (reference sequence).

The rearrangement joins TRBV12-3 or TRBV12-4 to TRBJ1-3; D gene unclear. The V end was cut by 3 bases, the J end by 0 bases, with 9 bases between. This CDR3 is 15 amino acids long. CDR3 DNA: TGTGCCAGCAGTTTCAGAGGCCTCTCTGGAAACACCATATATTTT. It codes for CASSFRGLSGNTIYF.

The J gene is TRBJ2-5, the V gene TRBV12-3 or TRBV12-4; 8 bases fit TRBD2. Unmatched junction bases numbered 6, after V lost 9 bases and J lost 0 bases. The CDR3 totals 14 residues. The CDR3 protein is CASTAGEYQETQYF. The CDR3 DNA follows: TGTGCCAGTACAGCGGGAGAGTACCAAGAGACCCAGTACTTC.

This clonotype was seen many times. The CDR3 DNA follows: TGTGCCAGCAGCCCCCGGACAGGGGCCTATGGCTACACCTTC. Translation: CASSPRTGAYGYTF. This chain connects TRBV7-9 to TRBJ1-2; 9 bases match TRBD1. The CDR3 consists of 14 residues. The ends lost 5 bases at V and 4 bases at J; junction bases unmatched: 5. CDR1 is SEHNR and CDR2 is FQNEAQ in the germline V gene (reference sequence).

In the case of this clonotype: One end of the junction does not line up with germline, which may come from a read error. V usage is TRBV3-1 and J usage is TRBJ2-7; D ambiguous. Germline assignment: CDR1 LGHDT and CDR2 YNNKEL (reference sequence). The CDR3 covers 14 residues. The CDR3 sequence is CASTQETGNDEQYF. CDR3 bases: TGTGCCAGCACCCAAGAAACTGGAAACGACGAGCAGTACTTC.

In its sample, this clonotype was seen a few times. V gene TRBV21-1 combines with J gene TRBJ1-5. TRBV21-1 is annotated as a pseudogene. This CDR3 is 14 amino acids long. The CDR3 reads CASSKKVVSQPQHF. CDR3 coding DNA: TGTGCCAGCAGCAAAAAGGTCGTAAGTCAGCCCCAGCATTTT.

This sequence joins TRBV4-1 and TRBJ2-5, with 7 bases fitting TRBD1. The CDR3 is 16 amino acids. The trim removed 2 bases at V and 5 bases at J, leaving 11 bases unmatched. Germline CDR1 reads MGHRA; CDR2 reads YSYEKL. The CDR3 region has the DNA TGCGCCAGCAGCCAAAAACCGACAGGGTTCGGGGAGACCCAGTACTTC. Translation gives CASSQKPTGFGETQYF.

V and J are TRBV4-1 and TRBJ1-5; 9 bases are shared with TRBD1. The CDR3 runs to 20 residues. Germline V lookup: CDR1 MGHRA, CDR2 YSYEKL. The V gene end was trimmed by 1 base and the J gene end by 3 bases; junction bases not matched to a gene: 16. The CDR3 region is CASSQGVGQGRYLYNQPQHF. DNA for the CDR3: TGCGCCAGCAGCCAAGGGGTGGGACAGGGAAGGTACCTCTACAATCAGCCCCAGCATTTT.

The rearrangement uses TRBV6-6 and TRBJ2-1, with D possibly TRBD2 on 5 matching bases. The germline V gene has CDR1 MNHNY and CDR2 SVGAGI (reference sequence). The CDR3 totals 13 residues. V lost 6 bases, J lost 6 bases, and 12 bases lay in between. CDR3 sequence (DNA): TGTGCCAGCAGGGAGGTCCTGGGCAATGAGCAGTTCTTC. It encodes CASREVLGNEQFF.

This CDR3 reads CASSLADRANTEAFF. The CDR3 region has the DNA TGTGCCAGCAGTTTAGCGGACAGGGCGAACACTGAAGCTTTCTTT. The chain links TRBV12-3 or TRBV12-4 to TRBJ1-1; 8 bases match TRBD1. The CDR3 extends over 15 amino acids. Losses at the gene ends were 0 bases for V and 1 base for J; bases not matched to a gene: 1.

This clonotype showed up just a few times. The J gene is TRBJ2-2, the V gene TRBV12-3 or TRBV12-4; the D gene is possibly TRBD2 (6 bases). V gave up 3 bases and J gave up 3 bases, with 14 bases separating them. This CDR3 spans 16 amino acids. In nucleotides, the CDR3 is TGTGCCAGCAGTTTTTCGTGGGACTTCGACACCGGGGAGCTGTTTTTT. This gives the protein CASSFSWDFDTGELFF.

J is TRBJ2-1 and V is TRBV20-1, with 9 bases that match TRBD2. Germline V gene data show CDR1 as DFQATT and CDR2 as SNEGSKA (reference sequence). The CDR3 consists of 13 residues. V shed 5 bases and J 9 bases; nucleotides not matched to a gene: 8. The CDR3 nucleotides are TGCAGTGCTCCCGGCGGGAGGGCCAGTGAGCAGTTCTTC. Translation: CSAPGGRASEQFF.

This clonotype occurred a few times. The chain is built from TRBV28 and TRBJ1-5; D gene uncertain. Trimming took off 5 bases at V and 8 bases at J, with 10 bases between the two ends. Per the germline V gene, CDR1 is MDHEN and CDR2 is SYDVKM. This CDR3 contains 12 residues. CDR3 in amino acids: CASSDPGKPQHF. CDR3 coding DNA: TGTGCCAGCAGTGACCCGGGGAAGCCCCAGCATTTT. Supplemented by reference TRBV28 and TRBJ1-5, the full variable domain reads DVKVTQSSRYLVKRTGEKVFLECVQDMDHENMFWYRQDPGLGLRLIYFSYDVKMKEKGDIPEGYSVSREKKERFSLILESASTNQTSMYLCASSDPGKPQHFGDGTRLSIL.

The CDR3 nucleotides are TGTGCCAGCAGCTTACTTGGGCCGGTGAACACTGAAGCTTTCTTT. Amino acids: CASSLLGPVNTEAFF. V is TRBV7-9 and J is TRBJ1-1; D ambiguous. The CDR3 is made up of 15 amino acids. Germline V gene lookup returns CDR1 SEHNR and CDR2 FQNEAQ (reference sequence). Trimming removed 2 bases from V and 0 bases from J, with 10 bases in between.

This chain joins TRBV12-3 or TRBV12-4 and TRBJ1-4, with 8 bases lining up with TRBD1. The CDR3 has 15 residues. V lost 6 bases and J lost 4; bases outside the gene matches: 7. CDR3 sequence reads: CASSLLTGVNEKLFF. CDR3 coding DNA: TGTGCCAGCAGCCTCTTGACAGGGGTTAATGAAAAACTGTTTTTT.

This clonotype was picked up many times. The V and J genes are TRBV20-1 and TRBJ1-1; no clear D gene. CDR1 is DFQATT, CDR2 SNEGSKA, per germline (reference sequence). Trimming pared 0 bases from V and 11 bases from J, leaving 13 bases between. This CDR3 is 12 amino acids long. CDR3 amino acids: CSARDRDLEAFF. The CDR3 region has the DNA TGCAGTGCTAGAGATAGGGATCTTGAGGCTTTCTTT.

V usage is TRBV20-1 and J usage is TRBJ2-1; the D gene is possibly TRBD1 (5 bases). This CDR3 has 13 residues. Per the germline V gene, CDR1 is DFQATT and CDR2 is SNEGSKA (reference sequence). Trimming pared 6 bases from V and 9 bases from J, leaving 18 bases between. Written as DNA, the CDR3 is TGCAGTGCCGAGGCGACCGGACACATTGAGCAGTTCTTC. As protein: CSAEATGHIEQFF.

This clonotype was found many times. The CDR3 is CASSEGFRNQPQHF. CDR3 DNA: TGTGCCAGCAGCGAGGGGTTCCGGAATCAGCCCCAGCATTTT. This chain uses TRBV5-6 with TRBJ1-5, with a possible D match to TRBD1 (5 bases). V gave up 4 bases and J gave up 4 bases, with 12 bases separating them. The CDR3 contains 14 residues. Germline values: CDR1 SGHDT, CDR2 YYEEEE. The full variable domain, completed using reference TRBV5-6 and TRBJ1-5, is DAGVTQSPTHLIKTRGQQVTLRCSPKSGHDTVSWYQQALGQGPQFIFQYYEEEERQRGNFPDRFSGHQFPNYSSELNVNALLLGDSALYLCASSEGFRNQPQHFGDGTRLSIL.

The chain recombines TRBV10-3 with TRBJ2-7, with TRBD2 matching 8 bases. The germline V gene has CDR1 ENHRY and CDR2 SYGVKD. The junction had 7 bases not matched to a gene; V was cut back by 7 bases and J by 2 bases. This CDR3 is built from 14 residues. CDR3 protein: CAIMVGSGTYEQYF. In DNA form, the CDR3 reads TGTGCCATCATGGTAGGTAGCGGGACCTACGAGCAGTACTTC.

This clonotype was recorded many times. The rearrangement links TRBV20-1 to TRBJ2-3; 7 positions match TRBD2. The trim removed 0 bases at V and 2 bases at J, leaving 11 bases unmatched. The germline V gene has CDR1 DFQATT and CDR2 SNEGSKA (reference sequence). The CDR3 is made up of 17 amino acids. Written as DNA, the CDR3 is TGCAGTGCTAGAGATTCGGCAGCGGGACTATTCACAGATACGCAGTATTTT. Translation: CSARDSAAGLFTDTQYF.